This TCR beta chain was retrieved from a study of T cells after yellow fever vaccination. Study summary: SMART-Seq v4 Ultra Low Input prepared the low-cell-number fractions.

Study results and limitations: Post-booster reappearance was seen for most primary-vaccination clones (around 96% CD4, 75% to 90% CD8).

V lost 3 bases and J lost 9, with 30 bases in between. CDR3 size: 18 residues. CDR1 and CDR2 from the germline V gene are MNHNS and SASEGT. On this clonotype: Its specificity is unknown.

A process of 5'RACE template switching, which added a universal primer site and UMIs, was used to make TCR cDNA. MiXCR, run by TCRdb on the 5' RACE reads, gives a single entry per CDR3 protein. Of approximately 300,000 distinct CDR3 sequences listed, 6.8% were seen once; the top ten hold 15% to 20%. Source: PBMCs, taken about 49 days after the first yellow fever vaccination. The TCR was taken from a young man who received the YFV17D yellow fever vaccine. V usage is TRBV6-1 and J usage is TRBJ2-7; maybe TRBD2 (5 bases). As DNA, the CDR3 is TGTGCCAGCAGTGATTTAATGGTCGCCGATAACCAGAGGGAACTGCAGTACGTC. Its protein is CASSDLMVADNQRELQYV.